The clone carrying this T cell receptor beta chain is a singleton in its sample. This record belongs to a study of shared clonotypes between healthy human individuals. Libraries were prepared by immunoSEQ multiplex PCR; TCRdb keeps only in-frame clonotypes and omits some of them. The sample shows roughly 2 million clones, about 94% of them seen only once. Naive-designated CD8 cells lacked CD45RO, were positively enriched for CCR7, and omitted terminally differentiated effector memory CD45RA+ cells. V lost 6 bases and J lost 4, with 16 bases in between. The CDR3 covers 14 residues. Germline V gene data show CDR1 as SGHNT and CDR2 as YYREEE (reference sequence).

V usage is TRBV5-4 and J usage is TRBJ1-2, with no clear D. The material sequenced was naive CD8+ T cells sorted from blood. The receptor's source is a man aged 18 to 30 in good health. CDR3 coding DNA: TGTGCCAGCACCCCCCCGGCGGTCGGCTATGGCTACACCTTC. Translated: CASTPPAVGYGYTF.